This T cell receptor beta chain was obtained from a study of blood T cell repertoires in COVID-19. Study in general: Samples representing acute and convalescent COVID-19 were sourced from the United States, Italy and Spain. In each case, the material was cDNA or gDNA derived from T cells, B-cell-depleted T cells, or PBMCs.

Participants in the exposed group had met a COVID-19 case in the 2 weeks before joining the study. In the original workflow: From reference gene primer amplification, estimates of nucleated cell counts were derived. Here immunoSEQ multiplex PCR was the method, and the copy in TCRdb shows in-frame clones only, minus some. The V and J calls and clone size are taken from that table; D and trimming were inferred from the DNA. The table has approximately 250,000 clones, more than 85% seen once. The CDR3 totals 13 residues. Germline assignment: CDR1 SGHRS and CDR2 YFSETQ. Trimming cost V 2 bases and J 6 bases; bases outside gene matches: 4.

What was sequenced was PBMCs or T cells enriched from blood (not recorded which). The chain recombines TRBV5-1 with TRBJ1-1; 7 bases match TRBD1. This TCR was sampled from a man aged 35 to 55 who had been exposed to COVID-19. The CDR3 loop reads CASSLYRGSEAFF. CDR3 DNA: TGCGCCAGCAGCTTATACAGGGGCTCTGAAGCTTTCTTT.